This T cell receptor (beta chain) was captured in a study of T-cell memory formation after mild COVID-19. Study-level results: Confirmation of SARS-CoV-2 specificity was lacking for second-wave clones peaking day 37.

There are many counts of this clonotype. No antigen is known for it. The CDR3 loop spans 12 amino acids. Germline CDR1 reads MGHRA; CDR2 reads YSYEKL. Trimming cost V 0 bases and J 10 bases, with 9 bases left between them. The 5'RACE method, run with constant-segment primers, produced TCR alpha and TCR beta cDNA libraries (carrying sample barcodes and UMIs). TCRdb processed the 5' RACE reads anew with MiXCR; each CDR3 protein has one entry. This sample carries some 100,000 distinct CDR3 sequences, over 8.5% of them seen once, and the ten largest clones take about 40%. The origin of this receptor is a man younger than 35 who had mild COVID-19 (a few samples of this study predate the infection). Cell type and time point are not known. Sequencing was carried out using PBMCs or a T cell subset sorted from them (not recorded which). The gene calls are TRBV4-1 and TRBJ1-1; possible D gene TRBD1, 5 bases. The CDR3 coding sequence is TGCGCCAGCAGCCAAGAGGCAGGGCCAGCTTTCTTT. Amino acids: CASSQEAGPAFF.